There are a few counts of the clone carrying this TCR beta chain. As processed by the authors: Amplifying reference gene primers gave estimates of nucleated cell counts. The table came from immunoSEQ multiplex PCR; TCRdb's copy has only in-frame clones and leaves some out. The V and J calls and clone size were taken over from that table, and D and trimming were inferred from the DNA. The sample lists roughly 340,000 clones, about 89% occurring once. This sample was included in a study of blood T cell repertoires in COVID-19. Across the study: Sources were T cells, B-cell-depleted T cells, or PBMCs; the material itself was cDNA or gDNA.

The CDR3 runs 13 residues. Deletions cut 1 base from V and 5 bases from J, with 8 bases between. Germline V CDR1 and CDR2: SGHTA, FQGNSA. Enrolment of Seattle patients took place during active infection, and they were followed longitudinally. Sequenced material: peripheral blood. This sequence was found in a young woman with COVID-19, enrolled during active disease. This chain links TRBV7-2 with TRBJ1-2, with D hard to call. In DNA, the CDR3 is TGTGCCAGCAGCTTAGGTCAGGTATATGGCTACACCTTC. This encodes CASSLGQVYGYTF. The full variable domain, with the rest looked up from reference TRBV7-2 and TRBJ1-2, is GAGVSQSPSNKVTEKGKDVELRCDPISGHTALYWYRQSLGQGLEFLIYFQGNSAPDKSGLPSDRFSAERTGGSVSTLTIQRTQQEDSAVYLCASSLGQVYGYTFGSGTRLTVV.